What follows describes a single T cell receptor (beta chain). Its antigen is not identified. The genes are named according to mouse. The read gets to within 1 residue of the CDR3 end, and the germline J gene fills in the rest. This record belongs to a study of tissue T cells after allogeneic stem cell transplantation. Study results and limitations: Across patients, clones rarely overlapped, yet motif clusters were shared tissue-specifically.

The CDR3 has 15 amino acids. Per the germline V gene, CDR1 is FNHDT and CDR2 is SITEND (reference sequence). The V and J ends lost 1 base and 0 bases respectively, with 9 bases between them. Profiled with immunoSEQ multiplex PCR; TCRdb holds only in-frame clones, not every one. The sample has tens of thousands of clones; 65% to 85% are singletons. Sample: sorted cells pooled from one or two spleens. The chain recombines TRBV19 with TRBJ2-3, with D possibly matching TRBD1 (6 bases). This receptor was identified in a pool of C57BL/6 mice in good health. The CDR3 region is CASSITGPSAETLYF. The CDR3 DNA, read in part, is TGTGCCAGCAGTATAACAGGGCCTAGTGCAGAAACGCTGTAT. Full variable domain (rest looked up from reference TRBV19 and TRBJ2-3): GGIITQTPKFLIGQEGQKLTLKCQQNFNHDTMYWYRQDSGKGLRLIYYSITENDLQKGDLSEGYDASREKKSSFSLTVTSAQKNEMAVFLCASSITGPSAETLYFGSGTRLTVL.